This T cell receptor (beta chain) derives from a study of technical replicates of blood from several donors. The assay was immunoSEQ multiplex PCR, and TCRdb's table has in-frame clones only and misses some. The repertoire holds 80,000 to 90,000 clones, with roughly 94% as singletons. This receptor was identified in a human donor in good health. Material: T cells isolated from PBMCs.

The CDR3 here is CASSWGTGDIDGYTF. The DNA for the CDR3 is TGTGCCAGCAGCTGGGGGACAGGGGATATTGATGGCTACACCTTC. The chain joins TRBV28 to TRBJ1-2; 10 nucleotides agree with TRBD1. The CDR3 is 15 amino acids. Germline lookup yields CDR1 MDHEN and CDR2 SYDVKM. Trimming took 6 bases from V and 6 from J; bases not matched to a gene: 10.